The clone carrying this TCR beta chain was recorded at least ten times. Its antigen remains unidentified. Unique molecular identifiers were added to individual cDNA molecules. One entry per CDR3 protein results from TCRdb running MiXCR on the 5' RACE reads. Of approximately 35,000 distinct CDR3 sequences in the sample, roughly 4.5% are singletons; the top ten hold approximately 6.3%. This specimen comes from a study of early T cells in non-severe SARS-CoV-2 infection. Study details: Sequenced material consisted of bulk RNA (from unsorted whole blood), and chains were unpaired.

Study conclusions and caveats: Matching results from VDJdb favored anti-spike CD8 responses, leaving private and CD4 specificities undetected.

The receptor comes from an adult who was a healthcare worker with PCR-confirmed SARS-CoV-2 infection or an uninfected control (not recorded which). Sequencing used whole blood.

In DNA, the CDR3 is TGTGCCAGCAGCTTAGATCCCAGGGGGAACAATGAGCAGTTCTTC. This sequence encodes CASSLDPRGNNEQFF. The chain joins TRBV7-2 to TRBJ2-1; 7 bases are shared with TRBD1. The CDR3 contains 15 residues. The junction had 5 bases not matched to a gene; V was cut back by 1 base and J by 5 bases. In germline, CDR1 is SGHTA, CDR2 FQGNSA.